This T cell receptor beta chain was obtained from a study of CD4 and CD8 cells across lung adenocarcinoma regions. Donors had localized lung adenocarcinoma, a non-small cell lung cancer. One entry per CDR3 protein, called by TCRdb with MiXCR from the PCR reads. The profile shows some 23,000 distinct CDR3 sequences, around half of them singletons. Trimming took 2 bases from V and 13 from J, leaving 24 bases between them. Germline-derived CDR1 and CDR2 are MNHEY and SVGAGI. The CDR3 consists of 16 residues. The receptor was derived from a male donor with lung adenocarcinoma. The CD4 and CD8 labels of this study may be unreliable. This rearrangement joins TRBV6-5 to TRBJ2-4; tentatively, D is TRBD2 (5 bases). Material for sequencing was CD8+ T cells from the center of a lung tumor. This CDR3 reads CASSYTLVGAKNTQYF. The CDR3 DNA reads TGTGCCAGCAGTTACACCCTGGTGGGAGCCAAAAACACGCAGTACTTC.